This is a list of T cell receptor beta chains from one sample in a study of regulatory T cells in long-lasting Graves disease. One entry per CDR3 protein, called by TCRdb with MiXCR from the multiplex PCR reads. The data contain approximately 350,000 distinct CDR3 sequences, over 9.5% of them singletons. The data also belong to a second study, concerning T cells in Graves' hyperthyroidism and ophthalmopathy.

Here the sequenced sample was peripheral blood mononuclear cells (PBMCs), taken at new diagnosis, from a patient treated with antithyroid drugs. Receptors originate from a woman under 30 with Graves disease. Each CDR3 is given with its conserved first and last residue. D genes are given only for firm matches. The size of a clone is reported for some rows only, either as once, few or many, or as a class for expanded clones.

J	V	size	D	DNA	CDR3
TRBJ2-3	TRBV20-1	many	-	TGCAGTGCTAGATCGGCTACGCAGTATTTT	CSARSATQYF
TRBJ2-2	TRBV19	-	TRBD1	TGTGCCAGTTTCTCAGGGGGTCGCAACACCGGGGAGCTGTTTTTT	CASFSGGRNTGELFF
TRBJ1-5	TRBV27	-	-	TGTGCCAGCAGAGGACTATATAGCAATCAGCCCCAGCATTTT	CASRGLYSNQPQHF
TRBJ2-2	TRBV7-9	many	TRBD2	TGTGCCAGCAGCTTAGGCGGGGGGGCCGGGGAGCTGTTTTTT	CASSLGGGAGELFF
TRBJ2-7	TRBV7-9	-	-	TGTGCCAGCAGCCCAAGGGTATGGCCCAGGGAGGCCGAGCAGTACTTC	CASSPRVWPREAEQYF
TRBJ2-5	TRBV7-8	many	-	TGTGCCAGCAGCTTAGGGGGCTCCCTGTACCAAGAGACCCAGTACTTC	CASSLGGSLYQETQYF
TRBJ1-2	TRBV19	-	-	TGTGCCAGCCGGACAGTTTATGGCTACACCTTC	CASRTVYGYTF
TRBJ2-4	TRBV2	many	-	TGTGCCAGCAGTGAACGGGGGTCCGAAACCAAAAACATTCAGTACTTC	CASSERGSETKNIQYF
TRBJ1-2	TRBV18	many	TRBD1	TGTGCCAGCTCACCTAGGGGGACAGCTTATGGCTACACCTTC	CASSPRGTAYGYTF
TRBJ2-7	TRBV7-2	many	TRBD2	TGTGCCAGCAGCTTGATGGGGACTAGGTACGAGCAGTACTTC	CASSLMGTRYEQYF
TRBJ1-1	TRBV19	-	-	TGTGCCACCCTCAGAGAAAAGAACACTGAAGCTTTCTTT	CATLREKNTEAFF
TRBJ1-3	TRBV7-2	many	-	TGTGCCAGCAGCTTAGCGCTTATGAGGGGCTCTGGAAACACCATATATTTT	CASSLALMRGSGNTIYF
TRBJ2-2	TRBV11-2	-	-	TGTGCCAGCAGCTTAAACGAAAGACCCGGGGAGCTGTTTTTT	CASSLNERPGELFF
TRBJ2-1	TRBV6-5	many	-	TGTGCCAGCAGTTACAGGGACTACAATGAGCAGTTCTTC	CASSYRDYNEQFF
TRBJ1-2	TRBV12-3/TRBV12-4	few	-	TGTGCCAGCAGTTTATTAGCAGGGAGAGATGGCTACACCTTC	CASSLLAGRDGYTF
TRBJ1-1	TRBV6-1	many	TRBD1	TGTGCCAGCGGTGACAGGGCGAACACTGAAGCTTTCTTT	CASGDRANTEAFF
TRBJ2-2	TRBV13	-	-	TGTGCCAGCAGCTTAGGCCCCGTAGTCACCGGGGAGCTGTTTTTT	CASSLGPVVTGELFF
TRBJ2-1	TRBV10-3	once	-	TGTGCCATCAGTGATGGACTGAACTCCTACAATGAGCAGTTCTTC	CAISDGLNSYNEQFF
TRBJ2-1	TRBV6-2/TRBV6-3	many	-	TGTGCCAGCAGCTACGAGTCTGAGCAGTTCTTC	CASSYESEQFF
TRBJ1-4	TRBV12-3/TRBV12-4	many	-	TGTGCCAGCAGTTTTGACGGCTATAATGAAAAACTGTTTTTT	CASSFDGYNEKLFF
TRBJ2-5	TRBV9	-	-	TGTGCCAGCAGCGCCCTCGGAGAGACCCAGTACTTC	CASSALGETQYF
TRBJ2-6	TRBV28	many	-	TGTGCCAGCAGTTTACGGACGCCGAGCTCTGGGGCCAACGTCCTGACTTTC	CASSLRTPSSGANVLTF
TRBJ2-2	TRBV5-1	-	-	TGCGCCAGCAGCTTGAATGGCTTAGCGAACACCGGGGAGCTGTTTTTT	CASSLNGLANTGELFF
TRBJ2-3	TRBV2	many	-	TGTGCCAGCAGTTGGGCGGGTCCCACAGATACGCAGTATTTT	CASSWAGPTDTQYF
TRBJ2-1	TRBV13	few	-	TGTGCCAGCAGCCTCCGCGGCCGGAGCTCCTACAATGAGCAGTTCTTC	CASSLRGRSSYNEQFF
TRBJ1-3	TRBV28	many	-	TGTGCCAGCACTACAGGGCTTTCAGGAAACACCATATATTTT	CASTTGLSGNTIYF
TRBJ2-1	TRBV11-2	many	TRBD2	TGTGCCAGCAGCTTAGGGGGTACTAGCGCTGAGCAGTTCTTC	CASSLGGTSAEQFF
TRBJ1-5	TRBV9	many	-	TGTGCCAGCAGCGTAGGTGGGTTCGGGGGACAGCCCCAGCATTTT	CASSVGGFGGQPQHF
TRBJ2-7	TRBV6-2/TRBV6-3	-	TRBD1	TGTGCCAGCAGTTACACCAGGACAGGTAACGAGCAGTACTTC	CASSYTRTGNEQYF
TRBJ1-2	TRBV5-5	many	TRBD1	TGTGCCAGCAGGACACGACAGGGAGGTCATGGCTACACCTTC	CASRTRQGGHGYTF
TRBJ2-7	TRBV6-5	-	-	TGTGCCAGCAGTTACCGCCAGGCGACCTACGAGCAGTACTTC	CASSYRQATYEQYF
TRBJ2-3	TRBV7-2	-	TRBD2	TGTGCCAGCAGTTCTGACGCAGCGGGGGCCAACACAGATACGCAGTATTTT	CASSSDAAGANTDTQYF
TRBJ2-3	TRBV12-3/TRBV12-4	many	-	TGTGCCAGCACCGTACCAGTCGCAGATACGCAGTATTTT	CASTVPVADTQYF
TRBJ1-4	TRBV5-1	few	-	TGCGCCAGCAGCTTGAGCAGGGCGAATGAAAAACTGTTTTTT	CASSLSRANEKLFF
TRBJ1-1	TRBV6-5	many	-	TGTGCCAGCAGTTACGACAGTATGTCGGCTGAGGACACTGAAGCTTTCTTT	CASSYDSMSAEDTEAFF
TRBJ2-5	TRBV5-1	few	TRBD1	TGCGCCAGCAGCTTGAACAGGGGAGAGACCCAGTACTTC	CASSLNRGETQYF
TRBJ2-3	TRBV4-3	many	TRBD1	TGCGCCAGCAGCCAAGATGGGTCAGGGGGCGGCACAGATACGCAGTATTTT	CASSQDGSGGGTDTQYF
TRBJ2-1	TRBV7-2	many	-	TGTGCCAGCAGCTCTCGGACTCGTGAGCAGTTCTTC	CASSSRTREQFF
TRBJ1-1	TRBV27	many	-	TGTGCCAGCGGCCCGAGGACAGCGAACACTGAAGCTTTCTTT	CASGPRTANTEAFF
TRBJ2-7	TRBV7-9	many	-	TGTGCCAGCAGCTCCCCCCACGAAAGTTACGAGCAGTACTTC	CASSSPHESYEQYF
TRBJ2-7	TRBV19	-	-	TGTGCCAGTAGTATACCGGGACTTCCCAGCGGCGAGCAGTACTTC	CASSIPGLPSGEQYF
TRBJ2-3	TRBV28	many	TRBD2	TGTGCCAGCAGCCGACCTTCACCTAGCGGCTTCGCTCAATTGGGGGAAGATACGCAGTATTTT	CASSRPSPSGFAQLGEDTQYF
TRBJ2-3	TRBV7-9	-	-	TGTGCCAGCAGCTCCGATTGGGGGGGCGGGGATACGCAGTATTTT	CASSSDWGGGDTQYF
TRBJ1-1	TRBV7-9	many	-	TGTGCCAGCAGCTCCAGCGTGGTAGGGAACACTGAAGCTTTCTTT	CASSSSVVGNTEAFF
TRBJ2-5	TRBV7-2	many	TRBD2	TGTGCCAGCGGGAGGGCCGTGGAGACCCAGTACTTC	CASGRAVETQYF
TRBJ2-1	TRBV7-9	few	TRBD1	TGTGCCAGCAGCTCAACCGGACAGGGGGCCTACAATGAGCAGTTCTTC	CASSSTGQGAYNEQFF
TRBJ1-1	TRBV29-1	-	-	TGCAGCCCCGGACAGACTGAAGCTTTCTTT	CSPGQTEAFF
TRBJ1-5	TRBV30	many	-	TGTGCCTGGAGTCAGGGTGGAGGGCAGCCCCAGCATTTT	CAWSQGGGQPQHF
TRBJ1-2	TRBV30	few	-	TGTGCCTGGAAGAGGTCCGGAGGGTATGGCTACACCTTC	CAWKRSGGYGYTF
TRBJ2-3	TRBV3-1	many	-	TGTGCCAGCAGCCAAGAACGAAGGGTCGGCACAGATACGCAGTATTTT	CASSQERRVGTDTQYF
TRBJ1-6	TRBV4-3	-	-	TGCGCCAGCAGCCAAGAGCCTAAGGCGTTTAGCTCCTATAATTCACCCCTCCACTTT	CASSQEPKAFSSYNSPLHF
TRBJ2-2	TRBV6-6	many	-	TGTGCCAGCAGTTACTCGGTGGTCACCGGGGAGCTGTTTTTT	CASSYSVVTGELFF
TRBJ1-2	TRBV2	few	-	TGTGCCAGCAGTGTCGGTCTCGGGGGTTATAATGGCTACACCTTC	CASSVGLGGYNGYTF
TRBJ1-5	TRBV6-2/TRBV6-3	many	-	TGTGCCAGCAGTTACTCCGACACTAGCAATCAGCCCCAGCATTTT	CASSYSDTSNQPQHF